These T cell receptor beta chains were read from a single sample in a study of regulatory T cells in long-lasting Graves disease. TCRdb re-analysed the multiplex PCR reads in MiXCR, keeping a single row per CDR3 protein. The sample lists roughly 420,000 distinct CDR3 sequences, around 16% occurring once. Source: peripheral blood mononuclear cells (PBMCs), taken at new diagnosis, from a patient treated with antithyroid drugs. All receptors come from a female donor with Graves disease. The conserved cysteine and the conserved F or W are not part of the CDR3 here.

V	CDR3
TRBV28	ASSQYGSQY
TRBV5-1	ASSGPPLGQGYGYT
TRBV4-1	ASSSGLAGVIHNEQF
TRBV12-3/TRBV12-4	ASSLDRGVDQPQH
TRBV27	ASSWGGEQY
TRBV11-2	ASSPALSYGYT
TRBV19	ASSPQGQRRYYGYT
TRBV27	ASSLLPGATDTQY
TRBV5-5	ASSPRTRGVNEQF
TRBV11-1	ASSPGDYYEQY
TRBV12-3/TRBV12-4	ASSWERSTGELF
TRBV6-2/TRBV6-3	ASSYSGTGMNTEAF
TRBV6-2/TRBV6-3	ASSGQTGKAGANVLT
TRBV2	ASRVSTGELF
TRBV6-4	ASSDWSGDRSGYT
TRBV4-3	ASSQDSDNRELF
TRBV6-2/TRBV6-3	ASRLAGYNEQF
TRBV11-2	ASSFSFEAQETQY
TRBV12-3/TRBV12-4	ASTLSGAYNEQF
TRBV20-1	SASEGSYTEAF
TRBV5-1	ASSFNLSLWRRSSYEQY
TRBV19	ASSRSLGQDYGYT
TRBV5-1	ASSLDGRGTGELF
TRBV2	ASSDLTDTQY
TRBV6-2/TRBV6-3	ASSYSAGGNNEQF
TRBV25-1	ASSADGYSGNTIY